This T cell receptor (beta chain) was retrieved from a study of T cells in Graves' hyperthyroidism and ophthalmopathy. The study, taken as a whole, reports: Ophthalmopathy was told apart from stable hyperthyroidism by a 13 V-J model.

Amplification of TCR beta CDR3 regions used RNA as the template. HTBI primers were employed in a first-round RT-PCR of the TCR CDR3. TCRdb re-called the multiplex PCR reads through MiXCR, storing one row per CDR3 protein. The repertoire holds about 680,000 distinct CDR3 sequences, with about 35% as singletons. This CDR3 is built from 13 residues. Germline assignment: CDR1 DFQATT and CDR2 SNEGSKA (reference sequence). V was trimmed by 6 bases and J by 2 bases, leaving 12 bases between them. As to this clonotype: Its antigen is not identified.

Thyroid ultrasound and orbital computed tomography, with clinical symptoms and serum thyroxine and TRAb, informed diagnoses. PBMCs came from more than 9.5 ml fresh peripheral blood. The J gene is TRBJ2-3, the V gene TRBV20-1, with D tentatively TRBD2 (5 bases). The TCR was taken from a woman aged 35 to 49 with Graves' hyperthyroidism. The source material was blood. Here the CDR3 DNA reads TGCAGTGCCCCTCTCGGGAACACAGATACGCAGTATTTT. Amino acid sequence: CSAPLGNTDTQYF.